This T cell receptor beta chain was profiled in a study of cytomegalovirus exposure and HLA in healthy donors. Overall study findings and caveats: While the bulk of TCR sequences proved rare, some public TCRs turned up in many donors.

In regard to this clone: Its target is not known.

The PCR employed 60 Vbeta primers together with 13 Jbeta primers. Sequencing used immunoSEQ multiplex PCR; TCRdb keeps in-frame clones, though not all of them. The sample carries over 100,000 clones, around 60% recorded once. The clonotype originates from a human donor in good health. Sample: PBMCs.

CDR3 nucleotide sequence: TGTGCCAGCAGTTACTCAGGGGGCTTCGGCACCGGGGAGCTGTTTTTT. Protein sequence: CASSYSGGFGTGELFF. The chain uses TRBV5-8 and TRBJ2-2; 8 bases align to TRBD1. The V segment lost 5 bases and the J segment 4 bases; nucleotides outside the gene matches: 10. This CDR3 comprises 16 residues. The germline V gene has CDR1 SGHTS and CDR2 YDEGEE. Combining the CDR3 with reference TRBV5-8 and TRBJ2-2 gives the whole variable domain EAGVTQSPTHLIKTRGQQATLRCSPISGHTSVYWYQQALGLGLQFLLWYDEGEERNRGNFPPRFSGRQFPNYSSELNVNALELEDSALYLCASSYSGGFGTGELFFGEGSRLTVL.